This note documents a single T cell receptor (beta chain) sequence. Its antigen is not known. Repertoires were generated with immunoSEQ multiplex PCR, while TCRdb's copy carries only in-frame clones and drops some. The table has about 44,000 clones, approximately 89% seen once. This sample stems from a study of a mutant IDH1 vaccine in newly diagnosed glioma. Looking at the study overall: Vaccination was launched 4-6 weeks after radiotherapy alone, or with temozolomide cycles. Most had both radiotherapy and temozolomide beforehand; others had only one.

This CDR3 is 11 amino acids long. Trimming took off 3 bases at V and 7 bases at J, with 4 bases between the two ends. Germline CDR1 reads SEHNR; CDR2 reads FQNEAQ (reference sequence). Documented time point: week 23, last vaccination. In every dose of vaccine, 300 ug of mutant IDH1 20-mer peptide was given alongside topical imiquimod. The study enrolled donors with new WHO grade 3 or 4 IDH1-mutant, ATRX-lost astrocytomas. The chain carries TRBV7-9 and TRBJ2-1; no clear D gene. The receptor comes from a man in his fifties with glioma. The input for sequencing was PBMCs, taken from a glioma patient whose treatment included an IDH1 peptide vaccine. In DNA form, the CDR3 reads TGTGCCAGCAGCTTCGGGAATGAGCAGTTCTTC. Amino acid sequence: CASSFGNEQFF.